Shown below are 28 T cell receptor beta chains from a single sample sequenced in a study of identical twins. TCRdb re-derived calls from the 5' RACE reads in MiXCR, one entry per CDR3 protein. The table lists some 1,600,000 distinct CDR3 sequences, less than 35% of them singletons. The sequencing sample was made of cord blood. The receptors shown here come from a newborn girl in good health.

The chain recombines TRBV9 with TRBJ2-5, with TRBD1 as a possible D gene (6 bases). The DNA end is a closer match to TRBJ2-7, so the J assignment may be wrong. The V gene's germline CDR1 is SGDLS and CDR2 YYNGEE. The CDR3 is 14 amino acids. CDR3 DNA: TGTGCCAGCAACCCTACAGGGTCCCCCTACGAGCAGTACTTC. Translating gives CASNPTGSPYEQYF.

To note about this clonotype: One end of the junction does not line up with germline, which may come from a read error. V and J are TRBV6-1 and TRBJ1-2; TRBD1 agrees at 8 bases. Germline CDR1 and CDR2: MNHNS and SASEGT. This CDR3 is 13 amino acids long. Here the CDR3 reads CASRDRVDYGYNF. CDR3 nucleotide sequence: TGTGCCAGCAGGGACAGGGTTGACTATGGCTACAACTTC.

J is TRBJ2-5 and V is TRBV27; 11 positions match TRBD1. The V segment lost 3 bases and the J segment 2 bases; nucleotides outside the gene matches: 11. The germline V gene encodes CDR1 MNHEY and CDR2 SMNVEV (reference sequence). This CDR3 has 18 residues. CDR3 in amino acids: CASSFRTGGLRKQETQYF. The CDR3 DNA follows: TGTGCCAGCAGTTTCCGGACAGGGGGCCTTCGAAAACAAGAGACCCAGTACTTC.

This clonotype was counted ten times or more. The V gene is TRBV18, the J gene TRBJ2-3; D is uncertain. The germline V gene has CDR1 KGHSH and CDR2 LQKENI. CDR3 size: 12 residues. V dropped 8 bases and J dropped 5 bases, with 11 bases sitting between them. The CDR3 nucleotides are TGTGCCAGCAGCCCCGTCGGAGATACGCAGTATTTT. It specifies CASSPVGDTQYF.

The V and J genes are TRBV12-5 and TRBJ2-2; 8 bases match TRBD1. CDR3 size: 16 residues. Germline loops: CDR1 LGHNT, CDR2 FRNRAP. Germline trimming cut 6 bases from V and 3 bases from J; bases unmatched to any gene: 9. Here the CDR3 reads CASGPDRGEDTGELFF. CDR3 in DNA: TGTGCTAGTGGCCCAGACAGGGGTGAGGACACCGGGGAGCTGTTTTTT.

This sequence joins TRBV12-3 or TRBV12-4 and TRBJ1-2; D is undetermined. V was clipped by 6 bases and J by 5 bases, with 10 bases between them. This CDR3 spans 12 amino acids. The CDR3 region has the DNA TGTGCCAGCAGCCGGACTCCTTATGGCTACACCTTC. Protein sequence: CASSRTPYGYTF.

Comments on this clonotype: The junction departs from germline at one end; a sequencing error may be responsible. This chain connects TRBV7-2 to TRBJ2-5; 12 nucleotides align to TRBD2. This CDR3 spans 17 amino acids. The germline gives CDR1 SGHTA, CDR2 FQGNSA. CDR3 coding DNA: TGTGCCGGCAGCTCATCCACTAGCGGGGGGCCTCAAGAGACCCAGTACTTC. Translated: CAGSSSTSGGPQETQYF.

In its sample, this clonotype was seen a few times. The chain links TRBV27 to TRBJ2-5, with D uncertain. V lost 8 bases to trimming and J lost 0 bases, with 10 bases between them. The germline gives CDR1 MNHEY, CDR2 SMNVEV (reference sequence). The CDR3 sequence is 13 residues long. The CDR3 DNA follows: TGTGCCAGCGCGAAAAAGTACCAAGAGACCCAGTACTTC. It is translated as CASAKKYQETQYF.

In its sample, this clonotype was seen many times. The chain carries TRBV28 and TRBJ2-4; D might be TRBD1 or TRBD2, each matching 6 bases. V dropped 4 bases and J dropped 5 bases, with 9 bases sitting between them. The CDR3 is 13 residues long. The germline V gene has CDR1 MDHEN and CDR2 SYDVKM. The CDR3: CASSSGAENIQYF. DNA for the CDR3: TGTGCCAGCAGTTCGGGGGCGGAAAACATTCAGTACTTC.

Note on this clonotype: With a much larger clone just one base away, this may be a read error. This chain joins TRBV29-1 and TRBJ2-1; D tentatively reads TRBD1 or TRBD2 (6 bases each). CDR3 length equals 13 residues. Per the germline V gene, CDR1 is SQVTM and CDR2 is ANQGSEA. V was cut by 4 bases and J by 15 bases, with 22 bases left in between. The CDR3 DNA is TGCAGCGTTGCCACACTCTCGGCAGGGGAGGTGTTCTTC. Its protein is CSVATLSAGEVFF.

This clonotype was observed many times. The chain employs TRBV4-1 and TRBJ1-2; D is uncertain. Germline V gene data show CDR1 as MGHRA and CDR2 as YSYEKL. With 0 bases removed from V and 5 bases from J, the gap between germline ends came to 7 bases. This CDR3 comprises 13 residues. The CDR3 reads CASSQDLRYGYTF. The CDR3 region has the DNA TGCGCCAGCAGCCAAGATCTTAGGTATGGCTACACCTTC.

Remarks on this clonotype: A much more abundant neighbour one base away suggests this may be a read error. This chain links TRBV6-1 with TRBJ2-7; D is unresolved. V gave up 4 bases and J gave up 7 bases, with 14 bases separating them. The CDR3 spans 13 residues. CDR1 is MNHNS, CDR2 SASEGT, per germline. CDR3 residues: CASSVRVYNEQYF. The CDR3 region has the DNA TGTGCCAGCAGTGTACGAGTTTACAATGAGCAGTACTTC.

This chain joins TRBV6-5 and TRBJ2-3; D unresolved. Trimming left V 3 bases short and J 1 base short, with 14 bases between. The CDR3 covers 16 residues. The germline gives CDR1 MNHEY, CDR2 SVGAGI. This CDR3 is CASSYPDAPGTDTQYF. The DNA of the CDR3 is TGTGCCAGCAGTTATCCTGACGCCCCCGGCACAGATACGCAGTATTTT.

V and J are TRBV21-1 and TRBJ2-7; the table's D call TRBD2 went unverified against the DNA. TRBV21-1 is labeled a pseudogene. The CDR3 length is 13 residues. The CDR3 bases are TGTGCCAGCAGCAATTGCGGGAGATACGAGCAGTACTTC. Translation gives CASSNCGRYEQYF.

A few counts support this clonotype. The chain carries TRBV4-1 and TRBJ2-1, with 8 bases fitting TRBD1. V lost 4 bases and J lost 12; bases outside the gene matches: 5. The CDR3 is 12 residues long. Germline values: CDR1 MGHRA, CDR2 YSYEKL. The CDR3 DNA is TGCGCCAGCAGCCTTACCGGGACAGGGCAGTTCTTC. Encoded protein: CASSLTGTGQFF.

This clonotype was detected a few times. The chain recombines TRBV12-3 or TRBV12-4 with TRBJ2-3; D remains unclear. Trimming took 3 bases from V and 8 from J, leaving 6 bases between them. The CDR3 runs to 11 residues. The CDR3 loop is CASSLMATQYF. CDR3 DNA: TGTGCCAGCAGTTTGATGGCTACGCAGTATTTT.

The sample holds many counts of this clonotype. The rearrangement joins TRBV29-1 to TRBJ2-3, with 9 nucleotides matching TRBD2. There are 13 residues in the CDR3. The ends lost 5 bases at V and 1 base at J; junction bases unmatched: 1. Germline CDR1 is SQVTM and CDR2 is ANQGSEA. The CDR3 coding sequence is TGCAGCGTTCGGACTAGCGGCACAGATACGCAGTATTTT. As protein: CSVRTSGTDTQYF.

This clonotype has a count of ten or more. The rearrangement uses TRBV6-2 or TRBV6-3 and TRBJ2-4, with D perhaps matching TRBD1 (7 bases). CDR3 length: 12 residues. Germline CDR1 is MNHEY and CDR2 is SVGEGT. V dropped 4 bases and J dropped 8 bases, with 9 bases sitting between them. CDR3: CASSSRGDIQYF. For the CDR3, the DNA is TGTGCCAGCAGTTCCAGGGGGGACATTCAGTACTTC.

The chain combines TRBV9 with TRBJ2-7; 8 bases match TRBD1. The CDR3 is 15 residues long. CDR1 SGDLS and CDR2 YYNGEE come from the germline V gene. J gave up 5 bases and V 0 bases, and 7 bases lay outside the gene matches. The CDR3 here is CASSVGQGSLNEQYF. The CDR3 DNA follows: TGTGCCAGCAGCGTAGGACAGGGGAGTTTAAACGAGCAGTACTTC.

This clonotype was observed a handful of times. The chain is built from TRBV4-1 and TRBJ2-3, with TRBD1 identical over 8 bases. Germline V gene data show CDR1 as MGHRA and CDR2 as YSYEKL. This CDR3 spans 16 amino acids. With 5 bases clipped from V and 0 bases from J, the junction kept 7 bases outside the gene matches. The CDR3 here is CASSFRTGTSTDTQYF. CDR3 bases: TGCGCCAGCAGCTTCCGGACAGGGACTAGCACAGATACGCAGTATTTT.

This clonotype was seen a few times. The chain carries TRBV29-1 and TRBJ2-7, with 7 bases matching TRBD2. Germline V gives CDR1 SQVTM, CDR2 ANQGSEA. This CDR3 contains 14 residues. V was pared by 4 bases and J by 3 bases, with 9 bases of the junction left unmatched. CDR3 amino acids: CSVGIAGFSYEQYF. The CDR3 nucleotides are TGCAGCGTTGGGATAGCGGGTTTCAGCTACGAGCAGTACTTC.

The genes are TRBV6-5 and TRBJ1-1, with D uncertain. The CDR3 has 14 residues. Germline CDR1 reads MNHEY; CDR2 reads SVGAGI. V lost 10 bases and J 1 base, leaving 16 bases between the germline ends. CDR3: CATSRGSTNTEAFF. The CDR3 nucleotides read TGTGCCACCTCTAGAGGGTCAACGAACACTGAAGCTTTCTTT.

This clonotype was seen a few times. The chain recombines TRBV28 with TRBJ2-7, with 7 nucleotides matching TRBD2. Germline-derived CDR1 and CDR2 are MDHEN and SYDVKM. This CDR3 is 16 amino acids long. V gave up 7 bases and J gave up 2 bases; unmatched junction bases: 14. The CDR3 nucleotides read TGTGCCAGCACCCTATTAGCGGGCACGAGACCCTACGAGCAGTACTTC. Translating it yields CASTLLAGTRPYEQYF.

This clonotype was seen only a few times. The J gene is TRBJ2-7, the V gene TRBV4-1, with TRBD2 identical over 11 bases. V was pared by 4 bases and J by 7 bases, with 9 bases of the junction left unmatched. The CDR3 has 15 amino acids. Per germline, CDR1 MGHRA and CDR2 YSYEKL. The CDR3 region is CASSRTGLAVDEQYF. The DNA for the CDR3 is TGCGCCAGCAGCCGAACGGGACTAGCGGTCGATGAGCAGTACTTC.

The chain couples TRBV6-5 to TRBJ2-1, with D perhaps matching TRBD2 (5 bases). TRBJ2-7 explains the end of the DNA better; the J call may be wrong. Germline CDR1 MNHEY, CDR2 SVGAGI. This CDR3 region has 16 residues. For the CDR3, the DNA is TGTGCCAGCAGTTACCTGAGGGTAGGCTCCTACAATGAGCAGTACTTC. Amino acids: CASSYLRVGSYNEQYF.

CDR3 sequence reads: CASSLGLAGGSYYEQYF. CDR3 nucleotide sequence: TGTGCCAGCAGTTTAGGACTAGCGGGAGGGTCATACTACGAGCAGTACTTC. The J gene is TRBJ2-4, the V gene TRBV27, with TRBD2 identical over 15 bases. The DNA matches TRBJ2-7 better at its end, which makes the J call doubtful. CDR3 length equals 17 residues. Germline V CDR1 and CDR2: MNHEY, SMNVEV (reference sequence).

This clonotype was observed many times. This chain uses TRBV12-3 or TRBV12-4 with TRBJ2-3; a weak D match, TRBD2 (6 bases). CDR3 length: 16 residues. V shed 3 bases and J shed 2 bases, with 15 bases lying between them. Here the CDR3 reads CASSFPRELPTDTQYF. The DNA of the CDR3 is TGTGCCAGCAGTTTTCCCCGGGAGCTCCCCACAGATACGCAGTATTTT.

The chain joins TRBV29-1 to TRBJ2-3; 8 bases agree with TRBD2. The CDR3 loop spans 15 amino acids. V trimming: 2 bases; J trimming: 2 bases; junction bases outside the gene matches: 6. Germline V gene lookup returns CDR1 SQVTM and CDR2 ANQGSEA. CDR3 residues: CSVEIVAGNTDTQYF. In nucleotides, the CDR3 is TGCAGCGTTGAAATAGTAGCGGGGAACACAGATACGCAGTATTTT.